A single sample is the source of the 30 T cell receptor beta chains below, sequenced in a study of blood T cell repertoires in COVID-19. Sequencing used immunoSEQ multiplex PCR; TCRdb keeps in-frame clones, though not all of them. The sample contains 150,000 to 200,000 clones, around 80% of which appear only once. The sample comprised peripheral blood. These receptors came from a woman older than 75 with COVID-19, enrolled during active disease.

The chain couples TRBV19 to TRBJ1-1; D unclear. The V end was cut by 7 bases, the J end by 1 base, with 7 bases between. CDR3 length: 12 residues. Germline V gene sequence: CDR1 LNHDA, CDR2 SQIVND (reference sequence). The CDR3 sequence is CASMRGNTEAFF. The DNA of the CDR3 is TGTGCCAGTATGCGGGGGAACACTGAAGCTTTCTTT.

This clone was counted a few times. The genes are TRBV6-5 and TRBJ1-2, with TRBD1 matching over 7 bases. Germline CDR1 MNHEY, CDR2 SVGAGI. The CDR3 covers 14 residues. Trimming removed 10 bases from V and 6 bases from J; junction bases left unmatched: 14. In DNA form, the CDR3 reads TGTGCCACCTCGCGTCCAGGGGGTATTCATGGCTACACCTTC. This gives the protein CATSRPGGIHGYTF.

This chain links TRBV5-4 with TRBJ1-2, with TRBD1 matching 9 bases. The J segment lost 4 bases and the V segment lost 4 bases, leaving 8 bases of the junction unmatched. Germline values: CDR1 SGHNT, CDR2 YYREEE (reference sequence). The CDR3 is made up of 15 amino acids. The CDR3 protein is CASSRDRVLVYGYTF. In nucleotides, the CDR3 is TGTGCCAGCAGCCGGGACAGGGTGTTGGTCTATGGCTACACCTTC.

The chain couples TRBV23-1 to TRBJ2-6; the D is unclear. TRBV23-1 is flagged as an ORF with uncertain function. Trimming shortened V by 9 bases and J by 0 bases, and 12 bases separated the two germline ends. The CDR3 consists of 15 residues. The CDR3 bases are TGCGCCAGGAGAGTTGACTCCTCTGGGGCCAACGTCCTGACTTTC. Translation: CARRVDSSGANVLTF.

The chain couples TRBV2 to TRBJ2-3, with D possibly matching TRBD2 (6 bases). This CDR3 has 17 residues. Germline CDR1 is SNHLY and CDR2 is FYNNEI. The V end was cut by 0 bases, the J end by 2 bases, with 15 bases between. In DNA, the CDR3 is TGTGCCAGCAGTGAAGCGGAGGCGGGGAGATACACAGATACGCAGTATTTT. It specifies CASSEAEAGRYTDTQYF. The full variable domain, in which reference TRBV2 and TRBJ2-3 provide the parts outside the CDR3, is EPEVTQTPSHQVTQMGQEVILRCVPISNHLYFYWYRQILGQKVEFLVSFYNNEISEKSEIFDDQFSVERPDGSNFTLKIRSTKLEDSAMYFCASSEAEAGRYTDTQYFGPGTRLTVL.

This clone was counted only a few times. The chain uses TRBV3-1 (or the pseudogene TRBV3-2) and TRBJ1-1; weak D call: TRBD1 (6 bases). Germline CDR1 reads LGHDT; CDR2 reads YNNKEL (reference sequence). The V end was cut by 4 bases, the J end by 5 bases, with 14 bases between. The CDR3 extends over 14 amino acids. CDR3 sequence reads: CASSLGRGGTEAFF. CDR3 nucleotide sequence: TGTGCCAGCAGCCTCGGAAGGGGGGGGACTGAAGCTTTCTTT.

V is TRBV5-1 and J is TRBJ1-4; 8 positions match TRBD1. The length of the CDR3 is 15 residues. V lost 1 base and J lost 7; bases outside the gene matches: 6. Germline assignment: CDR1 SGHRS and CDR2 YFSETQ. The CDR3 nucleotides read TGCGCCAGCAGCTTGTTTCAGGGGGCTACTGAAAAACTGTTTTTT. It encodes CASSLFQGATEKLFF.

The chain uses TRBV10-2 and TRBJ2-6, with a tentative D call TRBD2 (5 bases). V was clipped by 6 bases and J by 3 bases, with 12 bases between them. CDR1 is WSHSY and CDR2 is SAAADI in the germline V gene. This CDR3 has 15 amino acids. CDR3 sequence: CASRAIGDGANVLTF. CDR3 nucleotide sequence: TGCGCCAGCAGAGCCATCGGGGATGGGGCCAACGTCCTGACTTTC.

V and J are TRBV28 and TRBJ2-3, with 8 bases aligning to TRBD2. The CDR3 is 19 residues long. The J segment lost 3 bases and the V segment lost 4 bases, leaving 18 bases of the junction unmatched. Germline lookup yields CDR1 MDHEN and CDR2 SYDVKM. The CDR3 DNA reads TGTGCCAGCAGTTCTCTCCTCTTTCGGGAGGGCCTTGGGACAGATACGCAGTATTTT. It specifies CASSSLLFREGLGTDTQYF. Full variable domain (remainder filled in from reference TRBV28 and TRBJ2-3): DVKVTQSSRYLVKRTGEKVFLECVQDMDHENMFWYRQDPGLGLRLIYFSYDVKMKEKGDIPEGYSVSREKKERFSLILESASTNQTSMYLCASSSLLFREGLGTDTQYFGPGTRLTVL.

The chain uses TRBV11-2 and TRBJ2-1; 7 bases map to TRBD2. Germline assignment: CDR1 SGHAT and CDR2 FQNNGV. V shed 5 bases, J shed 0 bases, and the junction held 4 bases outside the gene matches. The CDR3 length is 15 residues. The CDR3, as DNA: TGTGCCAGCAGCCAACGGACTAGCTCCTACAATGAGCAGTTCTTC. It encodes CASSQRTSSYNEQFF.

This chain uses TRBV5-4 with TRBJ2-3; 7 bases map to TRBD2. The CDR3 totals 16 residues. Germline CDR1 reads SGHNT; CDR2 reads YYREEE (reference sequence). V was pared by 0 bases and J by 1 base, with 5 bases of the junction left unmatched. The CDR3 loop is CASSLVQREGTDTQYF. The DNA of the CDR3 is TGTGCCAGCAGCTTGGTACAACGGGAGGGCACAGATACGCAGTATTTT. The full variable domain, with the rest looked up from reference TRBV5-4 and TRBJ2-3, is ETGVTQSPTHLIKTRGQQVTLRCSSQSGHNTVSWYQQALGQGPQFIFQYYREEENGRGNFPPRFSGLQFPNYSSELNVNALELDDSALYLCASSLVQREGTDTQYFGPGTRLTVL.

The chain is built from TRBV24-1 and TRBJ2-3; 8 bases align to TRBD2. Losses at the gene ends were 5 bases for V and 4 bases for J; bases not matched to a gene: 10. This CDR3 region has 16 residues. Germline CDR1 is KGHDR and CDR2 is SFDVKD. In DNA form, the CDR3 reads TGTGCCACCAGTGGAATCGGGAGGGCCCACCCAGATACGCAGTATTTT. It is translated as CATSGIGRAHPDTQYF.

This clone was recorded only once. The rearrangement uses TRBV7-6 and TRBJ2-7; D not resolved. In germline, CDR1 is SGHVS, CDR2 FNYEAQ. V was trimmed by 3 bases and J by 2 bases, leaving 2 bases between them. This CDR3 contains 11 residues. The DNA of the CDR3 is TGTGCCAGCAGCTTCACCTACGAGCAGTACTTC. Encoded protein: CASSFTYEQYF. Full variable domain (missing parts from reference TRBV7-6 and TRBJ2-7): GAGVSQSPRYKVTKRGQDVALRCDPISGHVSLYWYRQALGQGPEFLTYFNYEAQQDKSGLPNDRFSAERPEGSISTLTIQRTEQRDSAMYRCASSFTYEQYFGPGTRLTVT.

The chain carries TRBV7-2 and TRBJ1-4; TRBD1 matches 7 bases. The CDR3 consists of 14 residues. The V gene's germline CDR1 is SGHTA and CDR2 FQGNSA. V lost 3 bases to trimming and J lost 6 bases; unmatched junction nucleotides: 4. In nucleotides, the CDR3 is TGTGCCAGCAGCTTGACAGGGACCGATGAAAAACTGTTTTTT. It encodes CASSLTGTDEKLFF.

The chain is built from TRBV2 and TRBJ1-5; D might be TRBD1 (6 bases). The CDR3 has 15 residues. Germline assignment: CDR1 SNHLY and CDR2 FYNNEI. Deletions cut 4 bases from V and 2 bases from J, with 12 bases between. CDR3 sequence reads: CASSGNRVGNQPQHF. The CDR3 nucleotides read TGTGCCAGCAGTGGGAACAGGGTCGGCAATCAGCCCCAGCATTTT.

The rearrangement uses TRBV19 and TRBJ1-5; no firm D call. The CDR3 has 13 residues. V lost 5 bases and J 4 bases, leaving 9 bases between the germline ends. Germline CDR1 LNHDA, CDR2 SQIVND (reference sequence). CDR3 sequence reads: CASSVADNQPQHF. The DNA of the CDR3 is TGTGCCAGTAGTGTGGCGGATAATCAGCCCCAGCATTTT.

A single count supports this clone. The gene calls are TRBV6-2 or TRBV6-3 and TRBJ1-1; TRBD1 matches at 9 bases. The germline V gene encodes CDR1 MNHEY and CDR2 SVGEGT. The V segment lost 5 bases and the J segment 3 bases; nucleotides outside the gene matches: 4. The CDR3 extends over 14 amino acids. The CDR3, as DNA: TGTGCCAGCAGTCTCGGGACAGGGTACACTGAAGCTTTCTTT. Encoded protein: CASSLGTGYTEAFF.

This chain links TRBV6-5 with TRBJ2-6; TRBD1 agrees at 9 bases. Germline values: CDR1 MNHEY, CDR2 SVGAGI. Trimming took 10 bases from V and 8 from J; bases not matched to a gene: 6. This CDR3 comprises 13 residues. The CDR3 is CAIGQGFSNVLTF. CDR3 DNA: TGTGCCATCGGACAGGGGTTTTCCAACGTCCTGACTTTC.

DNA for the CDR3: TGTGCCAGCAGTGACCTTCGGCGGGAGGACCCCTACAATGAGCAGTTCTTC. This gives the protein CASSDLRREDPYNEQFF. This rearrangement joins TRBV6-4 to TRBJ2-1; TRBD2 matches at 8 bases. With V trimmed by 2 bases and J by 2 bases, 8 bases remained unmatched. Germline CDR1 reads MRHNA; CDR2 reads SNTAGT. The length of the CDR3 is 17 residues.

J is TRBJ1-1 and V is TRBV19, with D possibly TRBD1 on 6 matching bases. The CDR3 spans 13 residues. Looked up from germline, CDR1 is LNHDA and CDR2 is SQIVND (reference sequence). Trimming took 5 bases from V and 5 from J, leaving 12 bases between them. The DNA of the CDR3 is TGTGCCAGTAGTGAACAGGGTCGGACTGAAGCTTTCTTT. Amino acids: CASSEQGRTEAFF.

The chain recombines TRBV7-8 with TRBJ2-7; 14 positions match TRBD2. The CDR3 spans 19 residues. Trimming took 5 bases from V and 3 from J; bases not matched to a gene: 15. Germline V gives CDR1 SGHVS, CDR2 FQNEAQ. The CDR3 DNA reads TGTGCCAGCAGCCCAGGACTAGCGGGGGGTAGTACCCCGGGCTACGAGCAGTACTTC. As protein: CASSPGLAGGSTPGYEQYF.

This rearrangement joins TRBV6-6 to TRBJ1-1; 7 positions agree with TRBD1. J lost 11 bases, V lost 6 bases, and 6 bases had no gene match. Germline assignment: CDR1 MNHNY and CDR2 SVGAGI (reference sequence). This CDR3 contains 11 residues. The CDR3 DNA reads TGTGCCAGCAGCCTAGACAGGGCGGCTTTCTTT. It yields the protein CASSLDRAAFF.

The chain couples TRBV7-2 to TRBJ1-3, with 8 positions matching TRBD1. V shed 2 bases, J shed 3 bases, and the junction held 6 bases outside the gene matches. The CDR3 sequence is 16 residues long. Germline CDR1 and CDR2: SGHTA and FQGNSA. For the CDR3, the DNA is TGTGCCAGCAGCTTAAGGTTCACAGGGGGTGGAAACACCATATATTTT. The encoded protein is CASSLRFTGGGNTIYF.

This chain uses TRBV6-5 with TRBJ1-6, with D maybe TRBD1 (5 bases). This CDR3 has 14 amino acids. V was clipped by 6 bases and J by 3 bases, with 9 bases between them. Germline CDR1 MNHEY, CDR2 SVGAGI. The CDR3 region has the DNA TGTGCCAGCAGGGTCGGGGGCTATAATTCACCCCTCCACTTT. Translating gives CASRVGGYNSPLHF.

This clone was detected only a few times. The chain has TRBV7-9 and TRBJ2-7; D ambiguous. The CDR3 loop spans 13 amino acids. The V end was cut by 4 bases, the J end by 5 bases, with 12 bases between. Germline V gene data show CDR1 as SEHNR and CDR2 as FQNEAQ (reference sequence). DNA for the CDR3: TGTGCCAGCAGCTCACTTATAGAGGACGAGCAGTACTTC. Translated: CASSSLIEDEQYF.

The V gene is TRBV9, the J gene TRBJ2-3, with 9 bases identical to TRBD1. The V gene end was trimmed by 3 bases and the J gene end by 6 bases; junction bases not matched to a gene: 8. Germline V gene sequence: CDR1 SGDLS, CDR2 YYNGEE. CDR3 length equals 15 residues. The CDR3 loop is CASSGWDRARDTQYF. CDR3 nucleotide sequence: TGTGCCAGCAGCGGTTGGGACAGGGCTAGGGATACGCAGTATTTT. Looking up the rest from reference TRBV9 and TRBJ2-3 gives the full variable domain: DSGVTQTPKHLITATGQRVTLRCSPRSGDLSVYWYQQSLDQGLQFLIQYYNGEERAKGNILERFSAQQFPDLHSELNLSSLELGDSALYFCASSGWDRARDTQYFGPGTRLTVL.

The rearrangement uses TRBV5-1 and TRBJ2-3; 15 bases match TRBD2. Per germline, CDR1 SGHRS and CDR2 YFSETQ. V trimming: 4 bases; J trimming: 4 bases; junction bases outside the gene matches: 4. The CDR3 totals 16 residues. CDR3 protein: CASSPRTSGRADTQYF. CDR3 bases: TGCGCCAGCAGCCCCCGGACTAGCGGGAGGGCAGATACGCAGTATTTT.

This chain links TRBV6-5 with TRBJ2-1; 12 bases are a match to TRBD2. The ends lost 6 bases at V and 9 bases at J; junction bases unmatched: 9. This CDR3 has 15 residues. Per germline, CDR1 MNHEY and CDR2 SVGAGI. Here the CDR3 DNA reads TGTGCCAGCAGACTAGCGGGGGGCCGAAATAGTGAGCAGTTCTTC. Its protein is CASRLAGGRNSEQFF.

The chain couples TRBV2 to TRBJ2-3, with a weak D call TRBD2 (5 bases). The ends were cut back, 7 bases at V and 2 bases at J, with 19 bases in the middle. Germline CDR1 and CDR2: SNHLY and FYNNEI. The CDR3 consists of 16 residues. The CDR3 nucleotides read TGTGCCAGCAACCTAATTAGTAGCGAGTCCACAGATACGCAGTATTTT. It codes for CASNLISSESTDTQYF.

This clone was seen only a few times. The sample contains more than one DNA sequence encoding this CDR3. The J gene is TRBJ2-7, the V gene TRBV2; weak D call: TRBD1 (7 bases). This CDR3 comprises 13 residues. The germline gives CDR1 SNHLY, CDR2 FYNNEI. Trimming removed 5 bases from V and 3 bases from J, with 11 bases in between. CDR3: CASSPGGSYEQYF. CDR3 in DNA: TGTGCCAGCAGTCCAGGGGGGAGCTACGAGCAGTACTTC.